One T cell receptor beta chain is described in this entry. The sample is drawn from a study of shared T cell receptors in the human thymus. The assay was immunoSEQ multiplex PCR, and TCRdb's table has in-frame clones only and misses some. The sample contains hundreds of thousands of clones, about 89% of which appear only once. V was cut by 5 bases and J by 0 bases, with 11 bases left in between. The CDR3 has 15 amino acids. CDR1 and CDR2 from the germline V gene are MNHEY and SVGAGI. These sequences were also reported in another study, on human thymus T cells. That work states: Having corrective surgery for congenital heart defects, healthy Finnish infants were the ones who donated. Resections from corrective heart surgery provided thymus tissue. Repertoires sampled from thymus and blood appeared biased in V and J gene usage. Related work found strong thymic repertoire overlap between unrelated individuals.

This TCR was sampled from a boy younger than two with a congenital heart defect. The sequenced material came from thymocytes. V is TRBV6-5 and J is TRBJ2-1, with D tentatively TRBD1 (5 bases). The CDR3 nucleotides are TGTGCCAGCAGTCCCGACAGCCGCTCCTACAATGAGCAGTTCTTC. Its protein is CASSPDSRSYNEQFF.